The TCR beta chain under discussion was sequenced for a study of blood T cell repertoires in COVID-19. About the research overall: The study drew acute and convalescent COVID-19 samples from the United States, Italy and Spain. PBMCs, B-cell-depleted T cells, or T cells were the source of the cDNA or gDNA that made up the material.

In the original workflow: Using reference gene primer amplification, nucleated cell counts were estimated. Here immunoSEQ multiplex PCR was the method, and the copy in TCRdb shows in-frame clones only, minus some. Clonal size and the V and J genes are those of that table, whereas D and trimming came from the DNA. The top ten hold 11% of the sample, which has 120,000 to 150,000 clones, more than 80% seen once. The V and J ends lost 3 bases and 0 bases respectively, with 8 bases between them. Germline V gene data show CDR1 as GTSNPN and CDR2 as SVGIG (reference sequence). This CDR3 has 13 amino acids. The chain is built from TRBV30 and TRBJ1-1, with D possibly matching TRBD1 (5 bases). The TCR comes from a woman aged 80 or over with acute or convalescent COVID-19. Sample: peripheral blood. The CDR3 bases are TGTGCCTGGAGGGAACAGGTGAACACTGAAGCTTTCTTT. It codes for CAWREQVNTEAFF.